This is a list of T cell receptor beta chains from one sample in a study of shared clonotypes between healthy human individuals. TCRdb's copy holds only in-frame clones and misses some; the assay was immunoSEQ multiplex PCR. The table includes about 690,000 clones, less than 95% detected once. Input material: memory CD8+ T cells from PBMCs. The receptors shown here come from a man younger than 35 in good health. Some clones in this sample may be carry-over from other donors' samples. The conserved cysteine and the conserved F or W are not part of the CDR3 here. The D gene is left open where the match is weak.

j_call: TRBJ2-7; d_call: .; v_call: TRBV6-1; cdr3_aa: ASSEAAGRSYEQY
j_call: TRBJ1-2; d_call: .; v_call: TRBV7-9; cdr3_aa: ASSLEGDRNGYT
j_call: TRBJ1-1; d_call: .; v_call: TRBV27; cdr3_aa: ASSFSDGYTEAF
j_call: TRBJ2-1; d_call: .; v_call: TRBV4-3; cdr3_aa: ASSQDTRENEQF
j_call: TRBJ2-7; d_call: TRBD2; v_call: TRBV7-9; cdr3_aa: ASSPAGGSSYEQY
j_call: TRBJ2-5; d_call: .; v_call: TRBV7-2; cdr3_aa: ASSLGEEGLRETQY
j_call: TRBJ1-2; d_call: TRBD1; v_call: TRBV7-9; cdr3_aa: ASSSGQAIYGYT
j_call: TRBJ1-2; d_call: .; v_call: TRBV12-5; cdr3_aa: ASGFNYGYT
j_call: TRBJ2-7; d_call: TRBD1; v_call: TRBV5-4; cdr3_aa: ASSLDPGQGMIEQY
j_call: TRBJ2-1; d_call: TRBD2; v_call: TRBV9; cdr3_aa: ASSGSSGRIVSYNEQF
j_call: TRBJ1-5; d_call: .; v_call: TRBV25-1; cdr3_aa: ASSEYRDADQPQH
j_call: TRBJ2-2; d_call: .; v_call: TRBV11-3; cdr3_aa: ASSSEPGLFNTGELF
j_call: TRBJ2-2; d_call: TRBD1; v_call: TRBV10-3; cdr3_aa: AISESLGGSTGELF
j_call: TRBJ2-1; d_call: TRBD2; v_call: TRBV9; cdr3_aa: ASSVEQRGISYNEQF
j_call: TRBJ2-5; d_call: .; v_call: TRBV7-8; cdr3_aa: ASSPRGRGETQY
j_call: TRBJ2-7; d_call: .; v_call: TRBV28; cdr3_aa: ASSLIRTFSYEQY
j_call: TRBJ2-1; d_call: .; v_call: TRBV7-6; cdr3_aa: ASSLIAGQVYNEQF
j_call: TRBJ2-7; d_call: TRBD1; v_call: TRBV5-1; cdr3_aa: ASSLVGQGYSYEQY
j_call: TRBJ2-1; d_call: TRBD2; v_call: TRBV27; cdr3_aa: ASRLAGFDEQF
j_call: TRBJ2-7; d_call: TRBD2; v_call: TRBV5-1; cdr3_aa: ASSWGRSGGSSYEQY
j_call: TRBJ1-4; d_call: .; v_call: TRBV27; cdr3_aa: ASSSMGEEKLF
j_call: TRBJ1-2; d_call: .; v_call: TRBV30; cdr3_aa: AWEGGYT
j_call: TRBJ2-7; d_call: .; v_call: TRBV9; cdr3_aa: ARIPGTPGKSGLSEQY
j_call: TRBJ2-2; d_call: .; v_call: TRBV27; cdr3_aa: ASSIGTGELF
j_call: TRBJ2-7; d_call: TRBD2; v_call: TRBV9; cdr3_aa: ASSPWTSGSSYEQY
j_call: TRBJ2-3; d_call: TRBD1; v_call: TRBV6-5; cdr3_aa: ASSYLGTGTTDTQY
j_call: TRBJ2-1; d_call: .; v_call: TRBV5-6; cdr3_aa: ASSLRALGNEQF
j_call: TRBJ2-2; d_call: .; v_call: TRBV13; cdr3_aa: ASSLLGDWNTGELF
j_call: TRBJ1-1; d_call: .; v_call: TRBV19; cdr3_aa: ASSIPQKDMNTEAF
j_call: TRBJ2-5; d_call: .; v_call: TRBV6-1; cdr3_aa: ASTHLDGSVAAQY
j_call: TRBJ2-7; d_call: TRBD1; v_call: TRBV6-1; cdr3_aa: ASSEAPGQGAGEQY
j_call: TRBJ2-1; d_call: TRBD1; v_call: TRBV10-3; cdr3_aa: AISSRTGRRNEQF
j_call: TRBJ2-1; d_call: .; v_call: TRBV25-1; cdr3_aa: ASSDGGVYNEQF
j_call: TRBJ1-1; d_call: TRBD1; v_call: TRBV4-3; cdr3_aa: ASSRSNRGNTEAF
j_call: TRBJ2-3; d_call: TRBD2; v_call: TRBV28; cdr3_aa: ASTPRLAGVMGTDTQY
j_call: TRBJ2-7; d_call: TRBD1; v_call: TRBV7-9; cdr3_aa: ASSDSTGQAPNEQY
j_call: TRBJ1-3; d_call: TRBD1; v_call: TRBV5-1; cdr3_aa: ASSLGPWGQGAYTIY
j_call: TRBJ1-2; d_call: .; v_call: TRBV14; cdr3_aa: ASSQSRGAVYGYT
j_call: TRBJ2-6; d_call: TRBD2; v_call: TRBV4-3; cdr3_aa: ASSQMGPTSAYSGANVLT
j_call: TRBJ1-2; d_call: .; v_call: TRBV27; cdr3_aa: ASSFLHQGPFGYT
j_call: TRBJ2-7; d_call: TRBD1; v_call: TRBV28; cdr3_aa: ASSTRDRGFEQY
j_call: TRBJ1-2; d_call: .; v_call: TRBV19; cdr3_aa: ASSILRTARNYGYT
j_call: TRBJ2-1; d_call: .; v_call: TRBV10-3; cdr3_aa: AISESGFEQF
j_call: TRBJ2-7; d_call: .; v_call: TRBV28; cdr3_aa: ASSLRPGRHEQY
j_call: TRBJ2-1; d_call: TRBD2; v_call: TRBV27; cdr3_aa: ASSLLAGASDEQF
j_call: TRBJ2-1; d_call: TRBD2; v_call: TRBV18; cdr3_aa: ASSPGLAGSSYNEQF